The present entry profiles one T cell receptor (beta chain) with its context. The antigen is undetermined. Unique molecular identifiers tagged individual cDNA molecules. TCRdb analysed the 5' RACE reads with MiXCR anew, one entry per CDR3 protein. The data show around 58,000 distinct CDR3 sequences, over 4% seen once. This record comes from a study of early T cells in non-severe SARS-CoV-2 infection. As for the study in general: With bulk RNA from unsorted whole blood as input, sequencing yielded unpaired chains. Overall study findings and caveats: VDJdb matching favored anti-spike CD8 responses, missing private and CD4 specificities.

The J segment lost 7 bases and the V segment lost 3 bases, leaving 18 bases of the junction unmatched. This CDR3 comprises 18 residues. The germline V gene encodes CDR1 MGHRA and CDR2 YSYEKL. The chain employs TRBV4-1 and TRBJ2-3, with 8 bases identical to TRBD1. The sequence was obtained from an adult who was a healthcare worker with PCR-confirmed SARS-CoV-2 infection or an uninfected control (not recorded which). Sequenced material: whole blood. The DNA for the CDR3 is TGCGCCAGCAGCCATATCGTCCCAGGACAGGGCCACTCTTATACGCAGTATTTT. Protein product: CASSHIVPGQGHSYTQYF.